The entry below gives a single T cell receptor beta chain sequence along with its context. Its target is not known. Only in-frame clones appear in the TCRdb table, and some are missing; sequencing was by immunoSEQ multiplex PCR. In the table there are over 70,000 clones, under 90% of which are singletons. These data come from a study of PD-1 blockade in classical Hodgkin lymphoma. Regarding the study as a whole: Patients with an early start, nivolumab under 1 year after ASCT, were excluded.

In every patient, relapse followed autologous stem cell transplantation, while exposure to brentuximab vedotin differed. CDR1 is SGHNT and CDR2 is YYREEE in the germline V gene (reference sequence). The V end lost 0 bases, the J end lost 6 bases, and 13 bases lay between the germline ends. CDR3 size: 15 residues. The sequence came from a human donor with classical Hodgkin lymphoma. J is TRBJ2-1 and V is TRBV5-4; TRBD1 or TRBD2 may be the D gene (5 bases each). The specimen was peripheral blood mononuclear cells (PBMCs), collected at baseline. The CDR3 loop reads CASSLVGDPSNEQFF. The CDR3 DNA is TGTGCCAGCAGCTTGGTCGGGGACCCCTCCAATGAGCAGTTCTTC.